The clone carrying this T cell receptor (beta chain) has at least ten counts. Its antigen remains unidentified. The source of the sample is a study of identical twins. Study-level findings and limits: For cord blood, abundant beta clonotypes had fewer insertions, unlike memory repertoires, which showed none.

TCRdb independently ran MiXCR on the 5' RACE reads; one entry per CDR3 protein. This sample has 450,000 or so distinct CDR3 sequences, with 11% to 15% found just once. The germline V gene encodes CDR1 SGHRS and CDR2 YFSETQ. V was clipped by 0 bases and J by 7 bases; unmatched bases: 5. The CDR3 length is 15 residues. Separately, the same data were catalogued under a study of yellow fever vaccine responses in identical twins.

What was sequenced was CD4+ T cells sorted from blood. The receptor comes from a woman aged 18-29 years in good health. The rearrangement uses TRBV5-1 and TRBJ2-1; 9 bases map to TRBD2. The chain's CDR3 is CASSLGVAGANEQFF. CDR3 coding DNA: TGCGCCAGCAGCTTGGGAGTAGCGGGAGCGAATGAGCAGTTCTTC.